This T cell receptor beta chain was recorded in a study of blood T cell repertoires in COVID-19. The wider study: Samples of COVID-19 (acute and convalescent) were obtained from the United States, Italy and Spain. Sources were T cells, B-cell-depleted T cells, or PBMCs; the material itself was cDNA or gDNA.

Per the germline V gene, CDR1 is SQVTM and CDR2 is ANQGSEA. The CDR3 loop spans 12 amino acids. V shed 7 bases and J shed 5 bases, with 14 bases lying between them. The authors' processing: Amplification of reference gene primers was used by the study to estimate nucleated cell counts. The repertoire was sequenced with immunoSEQ multiplex PCR; TCRdb's copy has only in-frame clones and lacks some. The V and J calls and clone size were taken over from that table, and D and trimming were inferred from the DNA. Found here are roughly 360,000 clones, roughly 80% of them singletons; the top ten hold more than 0.95%.

Sequencing was performed on peripheral blood. J is TRBJ1-1 and V is TRBV29-1, with unresolved D. The receptor comes from a human donor with acute or convalescent COVID-19. The donor label of this sample is uncertain. This CDR3 reads CSASDGDTEAFF. CDR3 bases: TGCAGCGCATCCGACGGGGATACTGAAGCTTTCTTT.